Below, one TCR beta chain is given with its context. The data stem from a study of blood T cell repertoires in COVID-19. Germline-derived CDR1 and CDR2 are SGHVS and FNYEAQ. V was clipped by 2 bases and J by 0 bases, with 11 bases between them. The CDR3 runs to 16 residues. Study processing details: Scientists estimated how many nucleated cells there were by amplifying reference gene primers. Using immunoSEQ multiplex PCR, the repertoire was profiled, and TCRdb retains in-frame clones only, with some absent. That table furnishes V, J and clone size, whereas the DNA furnished D and trimming. The sample carries around 300,000 clones, approximately 90% recorded once. Clinical history as reported by participants underpinned cohort assignment.

The rearrangement links TRBV7-6 to TRBJ2-1; no reliable D call. This clonotype originated in a woman aged 18-29 years who had recovered from COVID-19. Source material: PBMCs or T cells enriched from blood (not recorded which). As DNA, the CDR3 is TGTGCCAGCAGCTTATTGTTAGCACTCTCCTACAATGAGCAGTTCTTC. It codes for CASSLLLALSYNEQFF.